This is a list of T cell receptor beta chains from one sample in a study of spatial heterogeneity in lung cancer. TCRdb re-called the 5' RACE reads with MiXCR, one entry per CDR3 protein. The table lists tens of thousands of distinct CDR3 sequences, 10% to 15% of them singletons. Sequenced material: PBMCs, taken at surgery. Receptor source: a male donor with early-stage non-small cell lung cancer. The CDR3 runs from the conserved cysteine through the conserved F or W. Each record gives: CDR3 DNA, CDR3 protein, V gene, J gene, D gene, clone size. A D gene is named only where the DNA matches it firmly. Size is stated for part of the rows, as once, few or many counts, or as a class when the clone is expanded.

CDR3 DNA: TGTGCCAGTAGTACTACGGACCGGAAAGAGACCCAGTACTTC
CDR3 protein: CASSTTDRKETQYF
V gene: TRBV19
J gene: TRBJ2-5
D gene: -
clone size: -

CDR3 DNA: TGTGCCAGCAGCGTAGAAGGGGCGACTAATGAAAAACTGTTTTTT
CDR3 protein: CASSVEGATNEKLFF
V gene: TRBV9
J gene: TRBJ1-4
D gene: -
clone size: few

CDR3 DNA: TGTGCCAGCAGCTTAGGCCTAACCCAAGGAGAGCAGTTCTTC
CDR3 protein: CASSLGLTQGEQFF
V gene: TRBV7-2
J gene: TRBJ2-1
D gene: -
clone size: -

CDR3 DNA: TGTGCCAGCAGTCCCGGGACAGTACGTCAGCCCCAGCATTTT
CDR3 protein: CASSPGTVRQPQHF
V gene: TRBV6-2/TRBV6-3
J gene: TRBJ1-5
D gene: TRBD1
clone size: -

CDR3 DNA: TGTGCCAGCAGCTTAGTTAGAAACAATGAGCAGTTCTTC
CDR3 protein: CASSLVRNNEQFF
V gene: TRBV7-2
J gene: TRBJ2-1
D gene: -
clone size: few

CDR3 DNA: TGTGCCAGCAGTAGGGGGGCAGGTTCGGATACGCAGTATTTT
CDR3 protein: CASSRGAGSDTQYF
V gene: TRBV28
J gene: TRBJ2-3
D gene: -
clone size: few

CDR3 DNA: TGTGCCAGCAGCGAGACGGTTGGTAGCGGGAGCTACACCGGGGAGCTGTTTTTT
CDR3 protein: CASSETVGSGSYTGELFF
V gene: TRBV9
J gene: TRBJ2-2
D gene: TRBD2
clone size: few

CDR3 DNA: TGTGCCAGCAGTCGAGGACAGGGGAGAGGCTATGGCTACACCTTC
CDR3 protein: CASSRGQGRGYGYTF
V gene: TRBV13
J gene: TRBJ1-2
D gene: TRBD1
clone size: -

CDR3 DNA: TGCGCCAGCAGTGCCCTTTACAATGAGCAGTTCTTC
CDR3 protein: CASSALYNEQFF
V gene: TRBV10-2
J gene: TRBJ2-1
D gene: -
clone size: many

CDR3 DNA: TGTGCCGTCCGGGGAGGGCGGAACACCGGGGAGCTGTTTTTT
CDR3 protein: CAVRGGRNTGELFF
V gene: TRBV12-3/TRBV12-4
J gene: TRBJ2-2
D gene: TRBD2
clone size: few

CDR3 DNA: TGTGCCAGCAGCTTTCGGATCTCGGGCAGGGGCCCCTACGAGCAGTACTTC
CDR3 protein: CASSFRISGRGPYEQYF
V gene: TRBV5-5
J gene: TRBJ2-7
D gene: -
clone size: -

CDR3 DNA: TGTGCCAGCAGTTCCCGGACAGGGTGGGAGTCCCAGCATTTT
CDR3 protein: CASSSRTGWESQHF
V gene: TRBV2
J gene: TRBJ1-5
D gene: TRBD1
clone size: many

CDR3 DNA: TGTGCCAGTAGTCCCCGATCGACTAGCGTAATGGCAGATACGCAGTATTTT
CDR3 protein: CASSPRSTSVMADTQYF
V gene: TRBV19
J gene: TRBJ2-3
D gene: TRBD2
clone size: few

CDR3 DNA: TGTGCCAGCAGTCAGGGGCCAGAAGCTTTCTTT
CDR3 protein: CASSQGPEAFF
V gene: TRBV6-2/TRBV6-3
J gene: TRBJ1-1
D gene: -
clone size: few

CDR3 DNA: TGCGCCAGCAGCTTGGCCATAACGCATAGCAATCAGCCCCAGCATTTT
CDR3 protein: CASSLAITHSNQPQHF
V gene: TRBV5-1
J gene: TRBJ1-5
D gene: -
clone size: few

CDR3 DNA: TGCGCCAGCAGCTCCACAGGGGCTTGGGCAGATACGCAGTATTTT
CDR3 protein: CASSSTGAWADTQYF
V gene: TRBV5-1
J gene: TRBJ2-3
D gene: TRBD1
clone size: few

CDR3 DNA: TGTGCCATCAGTGAACCTGGTCAGAACTACGAGCAGTACTTC
CDR3 protein: CAISEPGQNYEQYF
V gene: TRBV10-3
J gene: TRBJ2-7
D gene: -
clone size: -

CDR3 DNA: TGTGCCAGCAGCTTTCTGGGCAGCGGGGGGCGAGGAGATACGCAGTATTTT
CDR3 protein: CASSFLGSGGRGDTQYF
V gene: TRBV7-3
J gene: TRBJ2-3
D gene: TRBD2
clone size: few

CDR3 DNA: TGTGCCAGCAGCGAACAGGAGAATCAGCCCCAGCATTTT
CDR3 protein: CASSEQENQPQHF
V gene: TRBV7-6
J gene: TRBJ1-5
D gene: -
clone size: many

CDR3 DNA: TGTGCCAGCAGCCCTCCGGGACTAGCGGCAAACAATGAGCAGTTCTTC
CDR3 protein: CASSPPGLAANNEQFF
V gene: TRBV7-2
J gene: TRBJ2-1
D gene: TRBD2
clone size: -

CDR3 DNA: TGTGCCAGCAGCTTTGGGCTGGGCACAGATACGCAGTATTTT
CDR3 protein: CASSFGLGTDTQYF
V gene: TRBV7-3
J gene: TRBJ2-3
D gene: -
clone size: -

CDR3 DNA: TGTGCCAGCAAGGTCGACAGTCTTAATCAGCCCCAGCATTTT
CDR3 protein: CASKVDSLNQPQHF
V gene: TRBV2
J gene: TRBJ1-5
D gene: -
clone size: few

CDR3 DNA: TGCAGTGTAGGCACTCCCCTTTGGGACGAGCAGTACTTC
CDR3 protein: CSVGTPLWDEQYF
V gene: TRBV20-1
J gene: TRBJ2-7
D gene: -
clone size: few

CDR3 DNA: TGTGCCAGCAGCTTACAGGGGGAATACAATGAGCAGTTCTTC
CDR3 protein: CASSLQGEYNEQFF
V gene: TRBV7-6
J gene: TRBJ2-1
D gene: TRBD1
clone size: many

CDR3 DNA: TGCAGCGTTGAGGTAGTCAGCTGGAACACCGGGGAGCTGTTTTTT
CDR3 protein: CSVEVVSWNTGELFF
V gene: TRBV29-1
J gene: TRBJ2-2
D gene: -
clone size: few

CDR3 DNA: TGCAGTGCTACATTGGACAGGGAAAATCAGCCCCAGCATTTT
CDR3 protein: CSATLDRENQPQHF
V gene: TRBV20-1
J gene: TRBJ1-5
D gene: TRBD1
clone size: many

CDR3 DNA: TGTGCCAGCAGACTCGGACAGGGTATCGGGGAGCTGTTTTTT
CDR3 protein: CASRLGQGIGELFF
V gene: TRBV7-3
J gene: TRBJ2-2
D gene: TRBD1
clone size: -

CDR3 DNA: TGTGCCAGCAGTAGCCAGGGAGCGGGAGATACGCAGTATTTT
CDR3 protein: CASSSQGAGDTQYF
V gene: TRBV2
J gene: TRBJ2-3
D gene: -
clone size: many

CDR3 DNA: TGCAGTACTAGTGAACTAGCGGCCCGGGGGCAGTACTTC
CDR3 protein: CSTSELAARGQYF
V gene: TRBV20-1
J gene: TRBJ2-7
D gene: TRBD2
clone size: -

CDR3 DNA: TGCGCCAGCAGCTTGCGAGGGGTAGGGACAGATACGCAGTATTTT
CDR3 protein: CASSLRGVGTDTQYF
V gene: TRBV5-1
J gene: TRBJ2-3
D gene: -
clone size: few

CDR3 DNA: TGCGCCAGCAGCTTCCTCAAGCCGGGACTCTCGAACACCGGGGAGCTGTTTTTT
CDR3 protein: CASSFLKPGLSNTGELFF
V gene: TRBV5-1
J gene: TRBJ2-2
D gene: -
clone size: few

CDR3 DNA: TGCAGCGTTGTAACGGCCGGGGGCCTTACTGAAGCTTTCTTT
CDR3 protein: CSVVTAGGLTEAFF
V gene: TRBV29-1
J gene: TRBJ1-1
D gene: -
clone size: few

CDR3 DNA: TGTGCCAGCAGCTCGAATGGGCACAATGAGCAGTTCTTC
CDR3 protein: CASSSNGHNEQFF
V gene: TRBV11-2
J gene: TRBJ2-1
D gene: -
clone size: -

CDR3 DNA: TGTGCCACCAGCAATGGTTACAATGAGCAGTTCTTC
CDR3 protein: CATSNGYNEQFF
V gene: TRBV15
J gene: TRBJ2-1
D gene: -
clone size: many

CDR3 DNA: TGTGCCAGCAGCCCCGGGGTAGCGGGGACCTACGAGCAGTACTTC
CDR3 protein: CASSPGVAGTYEQYF
V gene: TRBV7-2
J gene: TRBJ2-7
D gene: TRBD2
clone size: few

CDR3 DNA: TGTGCCAGCAGAGGACAGGGGTCCAGGGGTTCACCCCTCCACTTT
CDR3 protein: CASRGQGSRGSPLHF
V gene: TRBV6-5
J gene: TRBJ1-6
D gene: TRBD1
clone size: -

CDR3 DNA: TGTGCCAGTAGTAGGGACGTAACCACAGATACGCAGTATTTT
CDR3 protein: CASSRDVTTDTQYF
V gene: TRBV19
J gene: TRBJ2-3
D gene: -
clone size: once

CDR3 DNA: TGTGCCAGCAGCTTTGTGGGGGGCTACACCTTC
CDR3 protein: CASSFVGGYTF
V gene: TRBV7-9
J gene: TRBJ1-2
D gene: -
clone size: many

CDR3 DNA: TGTGCCAGCAGCCAAGAGCGGAGCGGGGGCTCCCACGAGCAGTACTTC
CDR3 protein: CASSQERSGGSHEQYF
V gene: TRBV3-1
J gene: TRBJ2-7
D gene: TRBD2
clone size: -

CDR3 DNA: TGCGCCAGCAGCCCCACTAGCGGGAGCGACGAGCAGTACTTC
CDR3 protein: CASSPTSGSDEQYF
V gene: TRBV5-1
J gene: TRBJ2-7
D gene: TRBD2
clone size: many

CDR3 DNA: TGCGCCAGCAGCCAAGGCGTGGTCAGGGGTTACGAGCAGTACTTC
CDR3 protein: CASSQGVVRGYEQYF
V gene: TRBV4-3
J gene: TRBJ2-7
D gene: -
clone size: -

CDR3 DNA: TGCGCCAGCAGCCCGGAGGGAGGGGAAAGTCCTGGCTACACCTTC
CDR3 protein: CASSPEGGESPGYTF
V gene: TRBV5-1
J gene: TRBJ1-2
D gene: -
clone size: many

CDR3 DNA: TGTGCCAGCAGCCCGACTAGCGCGGTGAACGCCGGGGAGCTGTTTTTT
CDR3 protein: CASSPTSAVNAGELFF
V gene: TRBV11-2
J gene: TRBJ2-2
D gene: TRBD2
clone size: -

CDR3 DNA: TGTGCCAGCAGTCCCGGCAGGGGAAAAGGTGAAAATCAGCCCCAGCATTTT
CDR3 protein: CASSPGRGKGENQPQHF
V gene: TRBV6-5
J gene: TRBJ1-5
D gene: -
clone size: -

CDR3 DNA: TGTGCCAGCAGCTTGGCCGACAGGGGAGTTTTCGAGCAGTACTTC
CDR3 protein: CASSLADRGVFEQYF
V gene: TRBV11-2
J gene: TRBJ2-7
D gene: TRBD1
clone size: few

CDR3 DNA: TGTGCCAGCAGCTTGCCCGCCGGGCCTAATGAAAAACTGTTTTTT
CDR3 protein: CASSLPAGPNEKLFF
V gene: TRBV7-9
J gene: TRBJ1-4
D gene: -
clone size: many

CDR3 DNA: TGTGCCAGCAGTTTAAGGGAGGGGGAGAACAACGAGCAGTACTTC
CDR3 protein: CASSLREGENNEQYF
V gene: TRBV27
J gene: TRBJ2-7
D gene: -
clone size: few

CDR3 DNA: TGTGCCAGCAGCCAAGATCTTCGGGGGGCGCGTGGCTACACCTTC
CDR3 protein: CASSQDLRGARGYTF
V gene: TRBV3-1
J gene: TRBJ1-2
D gene: -
clone size: few

CDR3 DNA: TGCAGCGTTCTGACTAGCGGGTACCTCACCGGGGAGCTGTTTTTT
CDR3 protein: CSVLTSGYLTGELFF
V gene: TRBV29-1
J gene: TRBJ2-2
D gene: TRBD2
clone size: -

CDR3 DNA: TGTGCCAGCAGCGCTATAGCGGGGAGCTCCTACGAGCAGTACTTC
CDR3 protein: CASSAIAGSSYEQYF
V gene: TRBV7-3
J gene: TRBJ2-7
D gene: TRBD2
clone size: many

CDR3 DNA: TGTGCCATCAGTGAGCCGGCTTTCTCGGGCCTGAACACTGAAGCTTTCTTT
CDR3 protein: CAISEPAFSGLNTEAFF
V gene: TRBV10-3
J gene: TRBJ1-1
D gene: -
clone size: few

CDR3 DNA: TGTGCCAGCAGCTTAGCGCTGGGGGGATCCCCCTACGAGCAGTACTTC
CDR3 protein: CASSLALGGSPYEQYF
V gene: TRBV7-2
J gene: TRBJ2-7
D gene: -
clone size: many

CDR3 DNA: TGTGCCAGCAGCTTAGCGTTCGGGACGATAACCTACGAGCAGTACTTC
CDR3 protein: CASSLAFGTITYEQYF
V gene: TRBV7-9
J gene: TRBJ2-7
D gene: -
clone size: many

CDR3 DNA: TGTGCCAGCAGTCCCGACAGGGCGCACACTGAAGCTTTCTTT
CDR3 protein: CASSPDRAHTEAFF
V gene: TRBV12-3/TRBV12-4
J gene: TRBJ1-1
D gene: TRBD1
clone size: few

CDR3 DNA: TGTGCCAGCATCCGGGACGGTAATCAGCCCCAGCATTTT
CDR3 protein: CASIRDGNQPQHF
V gene: TRBV28
J gene: TRBJ1-5
D gene: -
clone size: few

CDR3 DNA: TGTGCCAGCTCTATCTCCGTCGGGGTGCGCGAGCAGTACTTC
CDR3 protein: CASSISVGVREQYF
V gene: TRBV14
J gene: TRBJ2-7
D gene: -
clone size: -

CDR3 DNA: TGTGCCATCAGTGCCCTAGCGGGGGAGAGGACCGGGGAGCTGTTTTTT
CDR3 protein: CAISALAGERTGELFF
V gene: TRBV10-3
J gene: TRBJ2-2
D gene: TRBD2
clone size: few

CDR3 DNA: TGTGCCAGCAGCCGAAGTCAACTAGCGGGAGACGAGCAGTACTTC
CDR3 protein: CASSRSQLAGDEQYF
V gene: TRBV7-6
J gene: TRBJ2-7
D gene: TRBD2
clone size: -

CDR3 DNA: TGTGCTAGCAGCCTAGAGAGCCGGGGAGGGGGCCTCGATACGCAGTATTTT
CDR3 protein: CASSLESRGGGLDTQYF
V gene: TRBV7-7
J gene: TRBJ2-3
D gene: -
clone size: -